This T cell receptor beta chain was profiled in a study of T cell responses to AZD1222 COVID-19 vaccine. Whole-study context: Second-dose intervals of approximately 4 or approximately 12 weeks were pooled.

Germline loops: CDR1 SGHAT, CDR2 FQNNGV. The CDR3 is 11 amino acids. The V and J ends lost 5 bases and 10 bases respectively, with 11 bases between them. Generated by immunoSEQ multiplex PCR, the TCRdb table keeps only in-frame clones and is missing some. The sample lists 100,000 to 150,000 clones; more than 70% were seen once. This sequence joins TRBV11-2 and TRBJ1-1; no definite D call. The starting material was peripheral blood, obtained on day 0 of AZD1222 vaccination. This TCR was recovered from an adult in good health. In DNA, the CDR3 is TGTGCCAGCAGCCACCGCTGGGGAGCTTTCTTT. This gives the protein CASSHRWGAFF.